This T cell receptor (beta chain) came from a study of blood T cell repertoires in COVID-19. The CDR3 is 17 amino acids. This clone turned up a few times. Sequencing was performed with immunoSEQ multiplex PCR; in TCRdb, only in-frame clones are kept and a portion is missing. The repertoire holds a few hundred thousand clones, with 85% as singletons. The sequence was collected from a woman younger than 30 with acute or convalescent COVID-19. The sample comprised peripheral blood. The rearrangement links TRBV1 to TRBJ1-1; TRBD1, as called in the table, went unchecked against the DNA. TRBV1 is reported as a pseudogene. This chain's CDR3 is CTSSHLTRDRENTEAFF. The CDR3 DNA follows: TGCACCAGCAGCCATCTGACCCGGGACAGGGAGAACACTGAAGCTTTCTTT.